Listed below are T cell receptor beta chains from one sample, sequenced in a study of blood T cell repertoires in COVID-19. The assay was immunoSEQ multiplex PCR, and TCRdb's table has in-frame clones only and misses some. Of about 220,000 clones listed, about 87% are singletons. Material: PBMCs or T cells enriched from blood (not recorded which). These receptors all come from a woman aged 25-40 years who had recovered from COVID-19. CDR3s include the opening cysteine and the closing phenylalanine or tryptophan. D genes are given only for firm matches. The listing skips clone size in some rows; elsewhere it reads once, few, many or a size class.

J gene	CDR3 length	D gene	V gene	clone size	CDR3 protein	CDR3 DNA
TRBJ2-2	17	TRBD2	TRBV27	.	CASSPSSGETNTGELFF	TGTGCCAGCAGTCCCTCTAGCGGGGAGACGAACACCGGGGAGCTGTTTTTT
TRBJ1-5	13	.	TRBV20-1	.	CSASRRGNQPQHF	TGCAGTGCTAGTCGTCGTGGCAATCAGCCCCAGCATTTT
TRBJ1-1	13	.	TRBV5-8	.	CASSLEGRTEAFF	TGTGCCAGCAGCTTGGAGGGGCGTACTGAAGCTTTCTTT
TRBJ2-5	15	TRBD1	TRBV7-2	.	CASSPGQGAGKTQYF	TGTGCCAGCAGCCCCGGACAGGGGGCGGGAAAGACCCAGTACTTC
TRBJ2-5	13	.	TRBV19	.	CASSDTVQETQYF	TGTGCCAGTAGTGACACGGTACAAGAGACCCAGTACTTC
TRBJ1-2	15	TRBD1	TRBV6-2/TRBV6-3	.	CASSSNLGTGDGYTF	TGTGCCAGCAGTTCTAATCTTGGGACAGGGGATGGCTACACCTTC
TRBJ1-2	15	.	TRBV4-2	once	CASSPANLGPYGYTF	TGTGCCAGCAGCCCCGCGAACCTGGGGCCCTATGGCTACACCTTC
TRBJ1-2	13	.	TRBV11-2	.	CASSLSVRYGYTF	TGTGCCAGCAGCTTATCCGTGCGCTATGGCTACACCTTC
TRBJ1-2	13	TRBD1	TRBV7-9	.	CASSLTTGVGYTF	TGTGCCAGCAGCTTAACAACAGGGGTCGGCTACACCTTC
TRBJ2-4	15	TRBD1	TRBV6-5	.	CASSYPDRDFHIQYF	TGTGCCAGCAGTTACCCGGACAGGGATTTTCACATTCAGTACTTC
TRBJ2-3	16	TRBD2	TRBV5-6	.	CASSLERGGAPDTQYF	TGTGCCAGCAGCTTGGAACGCGGGGGGGCCCCAGATACGCAGTATTTT
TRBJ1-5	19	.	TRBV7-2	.	CASSPGGPQTATFNQPQHF	TGTGCCAGCAGCCCGGGGGGCCCACAGACAGCGACTTTCAATCAGCCCCAGCATTTT
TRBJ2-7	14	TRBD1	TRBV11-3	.	CASSSGTGSYEQYF	TGTGCCAGCAGCTCCGGGACAGGATCCTACGAGCAGTACTTC
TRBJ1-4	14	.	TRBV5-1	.	CASSSTGQNEKLFF	TGCGCCAGCAGCTCAACCGGACAGAATGAAAAACTGTTTTTT
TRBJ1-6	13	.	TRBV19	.	CASSPGHPTPLHF	TGTGCCAGTAGTCCGGGACACCCTACGCCCCTCCACTTT
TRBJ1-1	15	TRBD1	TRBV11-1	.	CASSLDPGGNTEAFF	TGTGCCAGCAGCTTAGACCCAGGGGGGAACACTGAAGCTTTCTTT
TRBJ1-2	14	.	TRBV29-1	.	CSVGGATEFYGYTF	TGCAGCGTTGGTGGGGCGACAGAATTCTATGGCTACACCTTC
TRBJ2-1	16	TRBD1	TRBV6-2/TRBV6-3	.	CASSYRPDRGNNEQFF	TGTGCCAGCAGTTACCGGCCCGACAGGGGGAACAATGAGCAGTTCTTC
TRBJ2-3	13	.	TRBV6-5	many	CASSPRETDTQYF	TGTGCCAGCAGCCCCAGGGAAACAGATACGCAGTATTTT
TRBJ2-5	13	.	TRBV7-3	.	CASGFAGGETQYF	TGTGCCAGCGGCTTCGCGGGTGGGGAGACCCAGTACTTC
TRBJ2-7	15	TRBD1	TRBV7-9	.	CASSGRQGSPYEQYF	TGTGCCAGCAGCGGACGACAGGGAAGCCCTTACGAGCAGTACTTC
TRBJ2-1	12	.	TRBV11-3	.	CASSFLNNEQFF	TGTGCCAGCAGCTTCCTAAACAATGAGCAGTTCTTC
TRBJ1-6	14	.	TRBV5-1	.	CASSLGQGSSPLHF	TGCGCCAGCAGCTTGGGGCAGGGTAGTTCACCCCTCCACTTT
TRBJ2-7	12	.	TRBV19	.	CASKNRDYEQYF	TGTGCCAGTAAAAACCGGGACTACGAGCAGTACTTC
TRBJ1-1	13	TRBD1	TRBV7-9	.	CASSHQGVTEAFF	TGTGCCAGCAGTCATCAGGGGGTTACTGAAGCTTTCTTT
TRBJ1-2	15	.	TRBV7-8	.	CASSLASTENYGYTF	TGTGCCAGCAGCTTAGCATCGACAGAGAACTATGGCTACACCTTC
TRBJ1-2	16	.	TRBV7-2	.	CASSLGAGRANYGYTF	TGTGCCAGCAGCTTAGGGGCGGGAAGAGCTAACTATGGCTACACCTTC
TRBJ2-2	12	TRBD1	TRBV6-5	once	CASSRQGRELFF	TGTGCCAGCAGTAGACAGGGAAGGGAGCTGTTTTTT
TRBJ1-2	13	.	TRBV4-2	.	CASSQTVNYGYTF	TGTGCCAGCAGCCAAACAGTAAACTATGGCTACACCTTC
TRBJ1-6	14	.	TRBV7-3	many	CASSLAHYNSPLHF	TGTGCCAGCAGCTTAGCACATTATAATTCACCCCTCCACTTT
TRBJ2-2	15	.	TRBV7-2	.	CASSPPAPNTGELFF	TGTGCCAGCAGCCCTCCAGCGCCGAACACCGGGGAGCTGTTTTTT
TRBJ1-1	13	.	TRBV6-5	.	CASRRGKDTEAFF	TGTGCCAGCCGTAGGGGAAAGGACACTGAAGCTTTCTTT
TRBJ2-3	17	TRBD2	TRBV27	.	CASSLGLAGTSTDTQYF	TGTGCCAGCAGTTTAGGACTAGCGGGGACTAGCACAGATACGCAGTATTTT
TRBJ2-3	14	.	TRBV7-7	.	CASSLGTGPDTQYF	TGTGCCAGCAGCTTAGGTACAGGCCCAGATACGCAGTATTTT
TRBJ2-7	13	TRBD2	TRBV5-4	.	CASSFQRGNEQYF	TGTGCCAGCAGCTTCCAGCGGGGAAACGAGCAGTACTTC